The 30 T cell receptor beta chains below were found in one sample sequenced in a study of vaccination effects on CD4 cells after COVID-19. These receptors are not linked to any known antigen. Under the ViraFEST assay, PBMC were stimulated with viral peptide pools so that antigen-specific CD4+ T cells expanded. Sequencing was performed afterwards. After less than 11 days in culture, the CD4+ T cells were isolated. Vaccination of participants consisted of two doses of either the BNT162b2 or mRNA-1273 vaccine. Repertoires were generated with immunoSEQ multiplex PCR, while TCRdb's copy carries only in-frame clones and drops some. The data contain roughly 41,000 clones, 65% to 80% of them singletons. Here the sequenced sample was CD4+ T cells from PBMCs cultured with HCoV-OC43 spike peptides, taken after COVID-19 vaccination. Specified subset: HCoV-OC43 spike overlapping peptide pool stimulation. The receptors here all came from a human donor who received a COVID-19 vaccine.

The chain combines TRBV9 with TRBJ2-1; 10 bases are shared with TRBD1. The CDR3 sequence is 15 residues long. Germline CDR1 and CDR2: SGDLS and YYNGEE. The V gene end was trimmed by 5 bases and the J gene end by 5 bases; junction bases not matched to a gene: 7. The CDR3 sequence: CASRIGQGGDNEQFF. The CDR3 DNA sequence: TGTGCCAGCAGGATCGGACAGGGGGGAGACAATGAGCAGTTCTTC.

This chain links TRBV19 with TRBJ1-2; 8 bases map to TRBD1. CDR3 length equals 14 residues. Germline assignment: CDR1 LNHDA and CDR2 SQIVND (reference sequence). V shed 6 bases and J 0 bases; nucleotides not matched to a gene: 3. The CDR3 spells CASSRTGSNYGYTF. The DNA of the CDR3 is TGTGCCAGTAGCAGGACAGGGTCTAACTATGGCTACACCTTC.

As DNA, the CDR3 is TGTGCCAGCAGGCCCCAAGTTAGCAATCAGCCCCAGCATTTT. The encoded protein is CASRPQVSNQPQHF. The chain links TRBV2 to TRBJ1-5; D gene unclear. Trimming left V 6 bases short and J 0 bases short, with 9 bases between. Germline V CDR1 and CDR2: SNHLY, FYNNEI. CDR3 length equals 14 residues.

In DNA, the CDR3 is TGTGCCAGCAGCACCCGACTAGCGGGGGATGTTGAGCAGTTCTTC. It codes for CASSTRLAGDVEQFF. The gene calls are TRBV13 and TRBJ2-1; 12 nucleotides align to TRBD2. J lost 9 bases, V lost 5 bases, and 8 bases had no gene match. The CDR3 is 15 residues long. Per germline, CDR1 PRHDT and CDR2 FYEKMQ (reference sequence).

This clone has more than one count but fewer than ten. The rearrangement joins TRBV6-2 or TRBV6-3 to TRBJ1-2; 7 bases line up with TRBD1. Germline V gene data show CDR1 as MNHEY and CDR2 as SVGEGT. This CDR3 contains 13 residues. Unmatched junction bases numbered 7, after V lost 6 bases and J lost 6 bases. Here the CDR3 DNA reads TGTGCCAGCAGCTCACGGGACAGCCATGGCTACACCTTC. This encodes CASSSRDSHGYTF.

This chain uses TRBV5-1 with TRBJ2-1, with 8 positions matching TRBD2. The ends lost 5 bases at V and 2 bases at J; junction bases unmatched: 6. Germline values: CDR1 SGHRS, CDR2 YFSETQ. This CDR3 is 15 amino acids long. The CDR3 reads CASRQTSGTYNEQFF. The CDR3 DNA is TGCGCCAGCAGACAAACTAGCGGAACCTACAATGAGCAGTTCTTC.

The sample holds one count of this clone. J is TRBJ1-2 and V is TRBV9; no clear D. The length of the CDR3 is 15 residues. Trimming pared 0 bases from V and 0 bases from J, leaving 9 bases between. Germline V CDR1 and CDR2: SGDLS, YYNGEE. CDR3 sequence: CASSVGASANYGYTF. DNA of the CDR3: TGTGCCAGCAGCGTAGGCGCGTCAGCTAACTATGGCTACACCTTC.

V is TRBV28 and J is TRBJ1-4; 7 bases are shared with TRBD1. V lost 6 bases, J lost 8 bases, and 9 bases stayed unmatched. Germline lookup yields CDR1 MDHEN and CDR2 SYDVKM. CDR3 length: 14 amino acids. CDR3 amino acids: CASSQTGAGEKLFF. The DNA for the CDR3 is TGTGCCAGCAGCCAAACAGGGGCAGGCGAAAAACTGTTTTTT.

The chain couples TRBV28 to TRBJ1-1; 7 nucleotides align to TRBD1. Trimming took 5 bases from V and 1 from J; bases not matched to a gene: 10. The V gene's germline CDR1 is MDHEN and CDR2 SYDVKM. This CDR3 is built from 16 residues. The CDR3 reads CASSRIQGRGNTEAFF. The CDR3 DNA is TGTGCCAGCAGTAGAATACAGGGGAGGGGGAACACTGAAGCTTTCTTT. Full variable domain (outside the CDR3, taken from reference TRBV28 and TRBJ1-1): DVKVTQSSRYLVKRTGEKVFLECVQDMDHENMFWYRQDPGLGLRLIYFSYDVKMKEKGDIPEGYSVSREKKERFSLILESASTNQTSMYLCASSRIQGRGNTEAFFGQGTRLTVV.

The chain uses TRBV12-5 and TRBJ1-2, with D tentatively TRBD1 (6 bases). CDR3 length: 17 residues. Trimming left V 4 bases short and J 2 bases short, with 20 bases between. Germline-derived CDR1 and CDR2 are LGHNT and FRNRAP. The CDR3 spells CASGYRDMGRSNYGYTF. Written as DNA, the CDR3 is TGTGCTAGTGGTTATCGGGACATGGGAAGGTCGAACTATGGCTACACCTTC.

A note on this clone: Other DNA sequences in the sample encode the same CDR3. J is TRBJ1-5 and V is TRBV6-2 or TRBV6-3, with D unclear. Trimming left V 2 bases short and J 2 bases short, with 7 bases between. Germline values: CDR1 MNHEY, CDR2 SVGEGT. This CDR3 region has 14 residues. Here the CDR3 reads CASSYGGGNQPQHF. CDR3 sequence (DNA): TGTGCCAGCAGTTACGGAGGAGGCAATCAGCCCCAGCATTTT.

The CDR3 sequence is CSVESRTGASEAFF. The CDR3 DNA reads as TGCAGCGTTGAGTCCCGGACAGGGGCCTCTGAAGCTTTCTTT. The rearrangement links TRBV29-1 to TRBJ1-1, with 9 nucleotides matching TRBD1. Trimming removed 3 bases from V and 6 bases from J; junction bases left unmatched: 8. Per germline, CDR1 SQVTM and CDR2 ANQGSEA. This CDR3 is 14 amino acids long.

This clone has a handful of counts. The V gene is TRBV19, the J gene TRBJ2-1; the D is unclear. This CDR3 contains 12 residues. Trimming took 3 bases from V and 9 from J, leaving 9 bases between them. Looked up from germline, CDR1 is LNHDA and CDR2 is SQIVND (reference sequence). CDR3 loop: CASSITGGEQFF. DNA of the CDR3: TGTGCCAGTAGTATCACTGGCGGTGAGCAGTTCTTC.

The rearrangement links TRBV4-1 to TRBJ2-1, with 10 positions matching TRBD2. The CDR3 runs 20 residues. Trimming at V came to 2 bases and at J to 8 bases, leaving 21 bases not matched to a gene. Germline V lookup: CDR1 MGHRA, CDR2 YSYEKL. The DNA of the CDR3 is TGCGCCAGCAGCCAAAAATCCCTTATCTCGAGCGGGGGGGCGAAGGATGAGCAGTTCTTC. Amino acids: CASSQKSLISSGGAKDEQFF.

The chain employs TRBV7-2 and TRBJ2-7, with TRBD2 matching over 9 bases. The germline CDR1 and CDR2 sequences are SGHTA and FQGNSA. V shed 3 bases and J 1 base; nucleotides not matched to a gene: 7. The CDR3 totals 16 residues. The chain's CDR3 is CASSFTSGRSSYEQYF. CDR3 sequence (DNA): TGTGCCAGCAGCTTCACGAGCGGGAGGAGTTCCTACGAGCAGTACTTC.

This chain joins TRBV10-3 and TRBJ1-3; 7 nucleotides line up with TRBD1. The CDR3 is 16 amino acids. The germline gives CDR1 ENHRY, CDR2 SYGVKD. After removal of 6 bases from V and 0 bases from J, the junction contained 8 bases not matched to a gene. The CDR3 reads CAIRDRDRGSGNTIYF. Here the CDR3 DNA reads TGTGCCATCAGGGACCGGGACAGAGGCTCTGGAAACACCATATATTTT.

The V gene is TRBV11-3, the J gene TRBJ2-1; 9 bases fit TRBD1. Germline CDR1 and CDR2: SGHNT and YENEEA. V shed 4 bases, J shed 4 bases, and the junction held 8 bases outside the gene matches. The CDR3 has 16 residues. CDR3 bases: TGTGCCAGCAGCTCAGGACAGGGGACAACTTACAATGAGCAGTTCTTC. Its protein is CASSSGQGTTYNEQFF.

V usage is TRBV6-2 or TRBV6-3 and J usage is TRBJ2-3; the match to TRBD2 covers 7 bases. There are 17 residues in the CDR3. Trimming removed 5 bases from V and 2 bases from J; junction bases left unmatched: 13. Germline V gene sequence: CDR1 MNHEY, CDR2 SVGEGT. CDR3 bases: TGTGCCAGCAGTCGGACGGGACTACCAATAGACACAGATACGCAGTATTTT. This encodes CASSRTGLPIDTDTQYF.

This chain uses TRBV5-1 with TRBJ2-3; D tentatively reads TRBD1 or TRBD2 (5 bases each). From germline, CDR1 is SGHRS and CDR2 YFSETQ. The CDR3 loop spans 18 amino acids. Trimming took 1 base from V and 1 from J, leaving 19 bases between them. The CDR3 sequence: CASSLSAQVQGRTDTQYF. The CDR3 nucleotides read TGCGCCAGCAGCTTGTCTGCACAGGTTCAGGGACGCACAGATACGCAGTATTTT.

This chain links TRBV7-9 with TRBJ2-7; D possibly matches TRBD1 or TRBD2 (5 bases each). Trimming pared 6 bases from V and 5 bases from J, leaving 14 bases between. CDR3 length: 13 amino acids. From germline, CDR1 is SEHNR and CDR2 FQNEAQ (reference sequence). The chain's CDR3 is CASSRDQIDEQYF. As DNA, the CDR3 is TGTGCCAGCAGTCGGGACCAAATAGACGAGCAGTACTTC.

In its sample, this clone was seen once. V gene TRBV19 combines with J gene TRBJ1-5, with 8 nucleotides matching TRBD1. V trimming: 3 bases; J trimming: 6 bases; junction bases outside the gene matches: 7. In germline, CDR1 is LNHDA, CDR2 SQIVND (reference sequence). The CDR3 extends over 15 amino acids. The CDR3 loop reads CASSILDREGQPQHF. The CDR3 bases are TGTGCCAGTAGTATTTTGGACAGGGAAGGTCAGCCCCAGCATTTT.

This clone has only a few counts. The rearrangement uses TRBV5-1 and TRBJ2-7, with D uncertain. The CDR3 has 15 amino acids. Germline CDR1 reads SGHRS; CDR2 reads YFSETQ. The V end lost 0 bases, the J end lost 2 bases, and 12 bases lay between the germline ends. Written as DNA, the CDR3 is TGCGCCAGCAGCTTGGAAGGCGGTGAGCCCTACGAGCAGTACTTC. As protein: CASSLEGGEPYEQYF.

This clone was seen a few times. This chain's CDR3 is CASKFQDSRNEQFF. For the CDR3, the DNA is TGTGCCAGTAAGTTCCAAGATTCTCGAAATGAGCAGTTCTTC. The rearrangement links TRBV19 to TRBJ2-1; D not resolved. The CDR3 contains 14 residues. Germline values: CDR1 LNHDA, CDR2 SQIVND (reference sequence). Trimming stripped 7 bases from V and 7 bases from J, with 17 bases between.

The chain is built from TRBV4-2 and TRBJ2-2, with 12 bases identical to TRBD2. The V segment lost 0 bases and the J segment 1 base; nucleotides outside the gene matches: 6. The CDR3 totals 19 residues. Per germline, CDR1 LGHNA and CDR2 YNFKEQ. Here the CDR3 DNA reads TGTGCCAGCAGCCAAGAAGGATGGGGACTAGCGGGGAACACCGGGGAGCTGTTTTTT. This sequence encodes CASSQEGWGLAGNTGELFF.

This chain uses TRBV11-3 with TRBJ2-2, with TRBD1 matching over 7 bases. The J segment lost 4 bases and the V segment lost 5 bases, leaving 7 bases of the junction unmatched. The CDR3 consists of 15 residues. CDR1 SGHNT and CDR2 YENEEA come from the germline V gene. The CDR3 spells CASSPRQGGTGELFF. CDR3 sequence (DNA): TGTGCCAGCAGCCCCCGACAGGGTGGCACCGGGGAGCTGTTTTTT.

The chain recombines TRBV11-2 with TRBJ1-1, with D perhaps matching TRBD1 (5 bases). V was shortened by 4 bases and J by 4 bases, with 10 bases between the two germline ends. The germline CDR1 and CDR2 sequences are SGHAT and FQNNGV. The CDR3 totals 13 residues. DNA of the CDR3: TGTGCCAGCAGCTCCCTTAGGGGCACTGAAGCTTTCTTT. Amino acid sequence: CASSSLRGTEAFF.

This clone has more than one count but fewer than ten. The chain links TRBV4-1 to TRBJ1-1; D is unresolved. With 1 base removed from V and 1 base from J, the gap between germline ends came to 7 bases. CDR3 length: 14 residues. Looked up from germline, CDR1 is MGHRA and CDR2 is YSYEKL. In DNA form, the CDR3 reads TGCGCCAGCAGCCAAGGGGAGGAGAACACTGAAGCTTTCTTT. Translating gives CASSQGEENTEAFF.

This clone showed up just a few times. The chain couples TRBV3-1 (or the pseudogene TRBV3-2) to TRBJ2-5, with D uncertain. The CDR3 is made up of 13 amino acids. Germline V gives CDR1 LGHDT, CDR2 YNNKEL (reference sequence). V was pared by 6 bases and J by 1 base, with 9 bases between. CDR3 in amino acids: CASRLELQETQYF. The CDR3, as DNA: TGTGCCAGCAGACTCGAACTCCAAGAGACCCAGTACTTC.

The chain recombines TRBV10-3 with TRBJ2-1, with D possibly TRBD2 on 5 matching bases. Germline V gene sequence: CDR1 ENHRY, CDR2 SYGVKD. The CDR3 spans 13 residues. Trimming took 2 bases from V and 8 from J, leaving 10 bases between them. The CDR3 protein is CAISEREEYEQFF. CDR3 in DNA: TGTGCCATCAGTGAGCGGGAAGAGTATGAGCAGTTCTTC.

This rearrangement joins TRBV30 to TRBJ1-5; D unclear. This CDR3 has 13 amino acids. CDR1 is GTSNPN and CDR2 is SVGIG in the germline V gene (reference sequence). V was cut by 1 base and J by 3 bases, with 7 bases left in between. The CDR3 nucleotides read TGTGCCTGGAGTGGGGGTATCAATCAGCCCCAGCATTTT. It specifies CAWSGGINQPQHF.